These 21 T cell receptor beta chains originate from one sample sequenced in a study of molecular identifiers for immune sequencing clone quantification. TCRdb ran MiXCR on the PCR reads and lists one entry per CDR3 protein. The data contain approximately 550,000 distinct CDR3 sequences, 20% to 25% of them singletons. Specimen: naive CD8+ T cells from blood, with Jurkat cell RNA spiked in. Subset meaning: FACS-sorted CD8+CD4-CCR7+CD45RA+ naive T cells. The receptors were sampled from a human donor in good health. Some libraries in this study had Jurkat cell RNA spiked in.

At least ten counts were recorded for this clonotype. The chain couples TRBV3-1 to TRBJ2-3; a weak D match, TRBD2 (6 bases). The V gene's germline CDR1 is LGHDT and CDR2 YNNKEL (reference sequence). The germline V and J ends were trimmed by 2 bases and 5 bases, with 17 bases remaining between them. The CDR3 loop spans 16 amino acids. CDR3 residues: CASSQKTTPGGDTQYF. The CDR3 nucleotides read TGTGCCAGCAGCCAAAAGACTACACCCGGGGGAGATACGCAGTATTTT.

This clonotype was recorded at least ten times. CDR3 loop: CAWRATGGNTEAFF. The CDR3 DNA follows: TGTGCCTGGAGAGCGACAGGGGGTAACACTGAAGCTTTCTTT. V gene TRBV30 combines with J gene TRBJ1-1; 9 positions agree with TRBD1. The ends lost 3 bases at V and 2 bases at J; junction bases unmatched: 4. The germline V gene encodes CDR1 GTSNPN and CDR2 SVGIG (reference sequence). The CDR3 has 14 residues.

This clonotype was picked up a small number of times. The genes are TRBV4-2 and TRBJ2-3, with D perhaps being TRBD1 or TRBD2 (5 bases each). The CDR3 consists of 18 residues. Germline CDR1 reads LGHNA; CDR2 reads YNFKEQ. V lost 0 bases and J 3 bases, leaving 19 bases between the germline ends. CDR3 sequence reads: CASSQDQSTAVITDTQYF. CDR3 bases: TGTGCCAGCAGCCAAGATCAATCGACAGCGGTAATTACAGATACGCAGTATTTT.

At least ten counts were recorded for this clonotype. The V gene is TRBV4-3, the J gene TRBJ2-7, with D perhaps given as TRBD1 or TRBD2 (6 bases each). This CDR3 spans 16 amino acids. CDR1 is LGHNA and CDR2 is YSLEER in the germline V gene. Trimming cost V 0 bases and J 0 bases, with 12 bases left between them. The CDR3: CASSQEGGTHSYEQYF. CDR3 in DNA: TGCGCCAGCAGCCAAGAAGGGGGGACACACTCCTACGAGCAGTACTTC.

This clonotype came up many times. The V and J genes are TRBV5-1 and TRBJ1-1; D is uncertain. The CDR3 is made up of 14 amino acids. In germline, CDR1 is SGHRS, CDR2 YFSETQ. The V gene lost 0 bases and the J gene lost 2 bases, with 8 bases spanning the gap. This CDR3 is CASSLENPNTEAFF. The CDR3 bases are TGCGCCAGCAGCTTGGAGAACCCAAACACTGAAGCTTTCTTT. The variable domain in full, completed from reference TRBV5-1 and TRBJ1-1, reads KAGVTQTPRYLIKTRGQQVTLSCSPISGHRSVSWYQQTPGQGLQFLFEYFSETQRNKGNFPGRFSGRQFSNSRSEMNVSTLELGDSALYLCASSLENPNTEAFFGQGTRLTVV.

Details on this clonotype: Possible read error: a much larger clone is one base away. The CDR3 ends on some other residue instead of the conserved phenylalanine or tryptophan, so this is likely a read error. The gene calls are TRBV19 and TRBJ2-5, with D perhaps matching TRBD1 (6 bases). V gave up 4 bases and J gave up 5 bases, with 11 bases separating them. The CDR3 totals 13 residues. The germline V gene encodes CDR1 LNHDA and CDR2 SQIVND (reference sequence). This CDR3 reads CASSTDSRETQYL. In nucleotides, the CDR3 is TGTGCCAGTAGTACGGACAGTCGGGAGACCCAGTACCTC.

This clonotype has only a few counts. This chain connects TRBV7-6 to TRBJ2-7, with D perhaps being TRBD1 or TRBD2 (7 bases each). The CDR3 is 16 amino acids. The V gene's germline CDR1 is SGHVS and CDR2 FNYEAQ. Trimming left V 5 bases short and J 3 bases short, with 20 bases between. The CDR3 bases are TGTGCCAGCAGCCCAGGTGGGCAGGGGGGGATCTACGAGCAGTACTTC. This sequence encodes CASSPGGQGGIYEQYF.

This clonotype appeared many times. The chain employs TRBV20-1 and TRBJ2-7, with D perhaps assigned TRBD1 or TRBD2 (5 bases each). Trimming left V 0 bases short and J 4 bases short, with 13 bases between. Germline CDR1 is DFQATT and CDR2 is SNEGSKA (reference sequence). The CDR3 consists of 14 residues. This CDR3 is CSARDTNGGYEQYF. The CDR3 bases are TGCAGTGCTAGAGATACTAATGGGGGTTACGAGCAGTACTTC.

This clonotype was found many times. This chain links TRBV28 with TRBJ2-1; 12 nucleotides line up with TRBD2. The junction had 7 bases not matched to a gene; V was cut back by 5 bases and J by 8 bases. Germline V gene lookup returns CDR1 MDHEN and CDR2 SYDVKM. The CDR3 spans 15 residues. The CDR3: CASSPLAGGIDEQFF. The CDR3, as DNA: TGTGCCAGCAGTCCCCTAGCGGGAGGGATCGATGAGCAGTTCTTC.

Here the CDR3 reads CASSQDRGLLYEQYF. Written as DNA, the CDR3 is TGCGCCAGCAGCCAAGACAGGGGGCTATTGTACGAGCAGTACTTC. This chain links TRBV4-3 with TRBJ2-7, with TRBD1 matching over 8 bases. Per germline, CDR1 LGHNA and CDR2 YSLEER. This CDR3 region has 15 residues. V lost 0 bases to trimming and J lost 4 bases; unmatched junction nucleotides: 5.

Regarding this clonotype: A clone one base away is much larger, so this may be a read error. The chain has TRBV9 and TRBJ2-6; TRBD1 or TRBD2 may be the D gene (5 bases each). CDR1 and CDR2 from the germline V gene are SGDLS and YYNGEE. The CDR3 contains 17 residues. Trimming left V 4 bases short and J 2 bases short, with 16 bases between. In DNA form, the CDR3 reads TGTGCCAGCAGCAAGCCACGGGGCCGCGCTGGGGCCAACGTCCTGACTTTC. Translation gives CASSKPRGRAGANVLTF.

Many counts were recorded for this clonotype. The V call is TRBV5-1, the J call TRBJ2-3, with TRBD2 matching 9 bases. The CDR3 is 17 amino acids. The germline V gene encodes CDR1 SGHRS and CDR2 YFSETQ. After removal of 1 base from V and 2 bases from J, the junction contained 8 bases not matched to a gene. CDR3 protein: CASSLPRLAEATDTQYF. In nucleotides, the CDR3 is TGCGCCAGCAGCTTGCCACGACTAGCGGAAGCCACAGATACGCAGTATTTT.

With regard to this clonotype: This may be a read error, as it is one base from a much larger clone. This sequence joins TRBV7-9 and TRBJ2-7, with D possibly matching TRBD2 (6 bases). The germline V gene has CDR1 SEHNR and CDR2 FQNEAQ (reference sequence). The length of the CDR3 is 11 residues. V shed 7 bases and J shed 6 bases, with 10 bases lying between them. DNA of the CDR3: TGTGCCAGCAAATACGGGGGCGAGCAGTACTTC. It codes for CASKYGGEQYF.

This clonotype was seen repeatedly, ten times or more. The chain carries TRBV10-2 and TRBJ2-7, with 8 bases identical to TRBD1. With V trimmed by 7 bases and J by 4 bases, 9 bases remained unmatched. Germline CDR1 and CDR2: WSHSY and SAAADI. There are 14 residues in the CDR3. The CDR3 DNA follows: TGCGCCAGCAACGGACAGGGAGTGGGGTACGAGCAGTACTTC. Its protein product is CASNGQGVGYEQYF.

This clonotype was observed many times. CDR3 bases: TGTGCCAGCAGTTTCAGGGGCCCGGCCGCAGATACGCAGTATTTT. Translated: CASSFRGPAADTQYF. The chain is built from TRBV28 and TRBJ2-3; maybe TRBD1 (6 bases). The CDR3 runs to 15 residues. The V and J ends lost 3 bases and 4 bases respectively, with 14 bases between them. Germline lookup yields CDR1 MDHEN and CDR2 SYDVKM. Variable domain in full (rest from reference TRBV28 and TRBJ2-3): DVKVTQSSRYLVKRTGEKVFLECVQDMDHENMFWYRQDPGLGLRLIYFSYDVKMKEKGDIPEGYSVSREKKERFSLILESASTNQTSMYLCASSFRGPAADTQYFGPGTRLTVL.

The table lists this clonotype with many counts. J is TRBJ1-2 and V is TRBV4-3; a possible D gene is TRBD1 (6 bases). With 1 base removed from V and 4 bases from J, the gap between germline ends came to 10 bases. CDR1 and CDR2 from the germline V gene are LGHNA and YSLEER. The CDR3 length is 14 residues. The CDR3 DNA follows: TGCGCCAGCAGCCAAGGGAGGGGGGCCTATGGCTACACCTTC. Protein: CASSQGRGAYGYTF.

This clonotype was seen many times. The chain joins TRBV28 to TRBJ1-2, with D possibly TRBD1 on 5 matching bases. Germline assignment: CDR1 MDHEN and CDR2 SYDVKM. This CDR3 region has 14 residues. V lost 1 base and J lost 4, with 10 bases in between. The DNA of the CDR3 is TGTGCCAGCAGTTTATCCGGAGACAGCTATGGCTACACCTTC. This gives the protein CASSLSGDSYGYTF.

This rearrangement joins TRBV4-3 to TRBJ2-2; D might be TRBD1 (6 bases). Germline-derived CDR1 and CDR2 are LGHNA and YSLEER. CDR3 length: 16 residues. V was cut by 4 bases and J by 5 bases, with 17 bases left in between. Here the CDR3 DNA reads TGCGCCAGCAGCCCAGGCAGGGGCCGTGGTACCGGGGAGCTGTTTTTT. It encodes CASSPGRGRGTGELFF.

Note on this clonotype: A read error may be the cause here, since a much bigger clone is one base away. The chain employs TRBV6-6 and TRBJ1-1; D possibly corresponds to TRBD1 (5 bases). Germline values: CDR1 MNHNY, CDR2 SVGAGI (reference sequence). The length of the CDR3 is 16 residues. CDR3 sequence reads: CASTQVPGVMNTGAFF. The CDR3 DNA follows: TGTGCCAGCACCCAGGTGCCGGGGGTAATGAACACTGGAGCTTTCTTT.

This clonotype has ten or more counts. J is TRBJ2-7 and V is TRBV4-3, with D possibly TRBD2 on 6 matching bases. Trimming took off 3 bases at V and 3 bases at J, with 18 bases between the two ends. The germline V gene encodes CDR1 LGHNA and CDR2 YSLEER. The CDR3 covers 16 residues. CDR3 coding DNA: TGCGCCAGCAGCCAGTATAGAGGGACTCCCGGCTACGAGCAGTACTTC. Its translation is CASSQYRGTPGYEQYF.

The CDR3 nucleotides read TGTGCCAGCAGCCCTCATCAGGTTGGGTACGAGCAGTACTTC. Amino acids: CASSPHQVGYEQYF. The V call is TRBV9, the J call TRBJ2-7; no clear D gene. Trimming left V 4 bases short and J 4 bases short, with 15 bases between. The CDR3 is made up of 14 amino acids. Germline-derived CDR1 and CDR2 are SGDLS and YYNGEE.